Below, 22 T cell receptor beta chains from the same sample are listed, as sequenced in a study of neoadjuvant anti-PD-1 for oral cavity cancer. Measured with immunoSEQ multiplex PCR; TCRdb has only the in-frame clones, and not every one. The sample lists around 14,000 clones; 60% to 70% were seen once. The material was PBMCs, obtained before nivolumab (anti-PD-1) treatment. These receptors came from a person aged 40 to 85 with oral cavity squamous cell carcinoma.

The rearrangement links TRBV6-1 to TRBJ1-2, with a possible D match to TRBD1 (6 bases). The length of the CDR3 is 16 residues. V was clipped by 1 base and J by 7 bases, with 19 bases between them. Germline V gene sequence: CDR1 MNHNS, CDR2 SASEGT. The CDR3 spells CASSEVAGVRGSGYTF. As DNA, the CDR3 is TGTGCCAGCAGTGAAGTTGCAGGGGTAAGGGGGTCTGGCTACACCTTC.

J is TRBJ1-2 and V is TRBV5-1; TRBD1 is a possible D gene (5 bases). CDR1 is SGHRS and CDR2 is YFSETQ in the germline V gene. V shed 3 bases and J shed 0 bases, with 15 bases lying between them. The CDR3 runs to 16 residues. The CDR3 reads CASSSGRALANYGYTF. CDR3 bases: TGCGCCAGCAGCTCAGGCAGGGCCCTAGCTAACTATGGCTACACCTTC.

The chain is built from TRBV19 and TRBJ1-1; tentative D call: TRBD1 (6 bases). Germline V gene sequence: CDR1 LNHDA, CDR2 SQIVND (reference sequence). Between the trimmed V and J ends, which lost 9 bases and 0 bases, there was a span of 17 bases. The CDR3 loop spans 15 amino acids. The CDR3 loop reads CASNRAQNMNTEAFF. The DNA for the CDR3 is TGTGCCAGCAACAGGGCACAAAACATGAACACTGAAGCTTTCTTT.

This clone was recorded once. The chain combines TRBV6-1 with TRBJ2-7; D is perhaps TRBD1 or TRBD2 (5 bases each). V lost 4 bases to trimming and J lost 6 bases, with 13 bases between them. The CDR3 spans 13 residues. Germline V gene lookup returns CDR1 MNHNS and CDR2 SASEGT. In DNA, the CDR3 is TGTGCCAGCAGTGGATCCTTGGGGGTCGAGCAGTACTTC. It specifies CASSGSLGVEQYF.

This clone has only a few counts. The rearrangement uses TRBV5-1 and TRBJ1-2, with D perhaps TRBD1 (5 bases). In germline, CDR1 is SGHRS, CDR2 YFSETQ. The V and J ends lost 5 bases and 3 bases respectively, with 11 bases between them. The CDR3 is 13 residues long. The CDR3 loop reads CASRPTGDYGYTF. DNA of the CDR3: TGCGCCAGCAGACCAACAGGAGACTATGGCTACACCTTC.

The chain joins TRBV18 to TRBJ1-6; D is perhaps TRBD1 (6 bases). V shed 2 bases and J shed 16 bases, with 21 bases lying between them. This CDR3 has 15 residues. Germline V CDR1 and CDR2: KGHSH, LQKENI. As DNA, the CDR3 is TGTGCCAGCTCACCAAGCCCTGTGCCTGGACAGTCTCTCCACTTT. Encoded protein: CASSPSPVPGQSLHF.

This clone was seen a handful of times. The chain has TRBV7-9 and TRBJ1-2; 7 bases line up with TRBD1. The germline CDR1 and CDR2 sequences are SEHNR and FQNEAQ (reference sequence). The CDR3 is 14 residues long. V lost 5 bases to trimming and J lost 0 bases; unmatched junction nucleotides: 3. In DNA form, the CDR3 reads TGTGCCAGCAGCCCCGGACAGGCTAACTATGGCTACACCTTC. Translated, it gives CASSPGQANYGYTF.

This clone came up a few times. The chain couples TRBV5-1 to TRBJ2-2, with 10 bases that match TRBD1. The CDR3 loop spans 14 amino acids. Germline trimming cut 1 base from V and 10 bases from J; bases unmatched to any gene: 4. CDR1 and CDR2 (germline): SGHRS, YFSETQ. CDR3 amino acids: CASSLRQGAKELFF. The DNA for the CDR3 is TGCGCCAGCAGCTTGAGACAGGGGGCGAAGGAGCTGTTTTTT. Filled out from reference TRBV5-1 and TRBJ2-2, the complete variable domain reads KAGVTQTPRYLIKTRGQQVTLSCSPISGHRSVSWYQQTPGQGLQFLFEYFSETQRNKGNFPGRFSGRQFSNSRSEMNVSTLELGDSALYLCASSLRQGAKELFFGEGSRLTVL.

The rearrangement uses TRBV5-6 and TRBJ2-1, with D hard to call. The CDR3 contains 16 residues. Trimming took off 0 bases at V and 0 bases at J, with 10 bases between the two ends. Germline V gene data show CDR1 as SGHDT and CDR2 as YYEEEE. The CDR3 reads CASSLGGYSSYNEQFF. For the CDR3, the DNA is TGTGCCAGCAGCTTGGGAGGCTACAGCTCCTACAATGAGCAGTTCTTC.

The chain links TRBV2 to TRBJ2-2, with D uncertain. In germline, CDR1 is SNHLY, CDR2 FYNNEI. V shed 6 bases and J shed 2 bases, with 16 bases lying between them. The CDR3 is 16 residues long. CDR3 nucleotide sequence: TGTGCCAGCAGGGTCGAAAAGGACGGAAACACCGGGGAGCTGTTTTTT. This encodes CASRVEKDGNTGELFF. Together with reference TRBV2 and TRBJ2-2, the CDR3 gives the full variable domain: EPEVTQTPSHQVTQMGQEVILRCVPISNHLYFYWYRQILGQKVEFLVSFYNNEISEKSEIFDDQFSVERPDGSNFTLKIRSTKLEDSAMYFCASRVEKDGNTGELFFGEGSRLTVL.

The chain links TRBV6-1 to TRBJ1-2; TRBD1 matches 8 bases. This CDR3 has 15 residues. J was trimmed by 4 bases and V by 1 base; bases with no gene match: 5. The germline gives CDR1 MNHNS, CDR2 SASEGT. As DNA, the CDR3 is TGTGCCAGCAGTGAAGGGACAGGGAGTTTCTATGGCTACACCTTC. Translating gives CASSEGTGSFYGYTF.

This chain links TRBV2 with TRBJ1-5, with D perhaps TRBD1 (5 bases). Trimming cost V 5 bases and J 2 bases, with 13 bases left between them. Germline loops: CDR1 SNHLY, CDR2 FYNNEI. There are 15 residues in the CDR3. CDR3 region: CASSSTGTGNQPQHF. The CDR3 region has the DNA TGTGCCAGCAGTTCTACAGGAACTGGCAATCAGCCCCAGCATTTT. Variable domain in full (rest from reference TRBV2 and TRBJ1-5): EPEVTQTPSHQVTQMGQEVILRCVPISNHLYFYWYRQILGQKVEFLVSFYNNEISEKSEIFDDQFSVERPDGSNFTLKIRSTKLEDSAMYFCASSSTGTGNQPQHFGDGTRLSIL.

Only one count was recorded for this clone. The V and J genes are TRBV5-4 and TRBJ1-1, with TRBD1 matching 7 bases. Germline CDR1 SGHNT, CDR2 YYREEE (reference sequence). The V gene end was trimmed by 4 bases and the J gene end by 2 bases; junction bases not matched to a gene: 11. This CDR3 region has 16 residues. Written as DNA, the CDR3 is TGTGCCAGCAGCAGGGGGACAGCGGGGGGAAACACTGAAGCTTTCTTT. This gives the protein CASSRGTAGGNTEAFF.

The chain has TRBV7-3 and TRBJ2-5; 8 bases align to TRBD2. V shed 5 bases, J shed 1 base, and the junction held 6 bases outside the gene matches. Germline lookup yields CDR1 SGHTA and CDR2 FQGTGA. The CDR3 length is 15 residues. The CDR3 protein is CASSPQLAVQETQYF. CDR3 DNA: TGTGCCAGCAGCCCCCAACTAGCGGTCCAAGAGACCCAGTACTTC.

The chain has TRBV4-2 and TRBJ1-5, with D perhaps matching TRBD1 (5 bases). The CDR3 runs 15 residues. Germline-derived CDR1 and CDR2 are LGHNA and YNFKEQ. V shed 0 bases and J shed 6 bases, with 12 bases lying between them. The CDR3 DNA sequence: TGTGCCAGCAGCCAAGATTTAGGTGGGGGTCAGCCCCAGCATTTT. Translated: CASSQDLGGGQPQHF.

This clone was observed a few times. The chain employs TRBV14 and TRBJ2-7; tentative D call: TRBD1 (6 bases). Trimming took 4 bases from V and 4 from J, leaving 8 bases between them. In germline, CDR1 is SGHDN, CDR2 FVKESK. This CDR3 has 12 residues. CDR3 DNA sequence: TGTGCCAGCAGCCTCCAGGGGTACGAGCAGTACTTC. Protein: CASSLQGYEQYF. The full variable domain, in which reference TRBV14 and TRBJ2-7 provide the parts outside the CDR3, is EAGVTQFPSHSVIEKGQTVTLRCDPISGHDNLYWYRRVMGKEIKFLLHFVKESKQDESGMPNNRFLAERTGGTYSTLKVQPAELEDSGVYFCASSLQGYEQYFGPGTRLTVT.

The chain combines TRBV9 with TRBJ2-3; D may be TRBD2 (6 bases). This CDR3 is 18 amino acids long. The V end lost 0 bases, the J end lost 5 bases, and 22 bases lay between the germline ends. Germline loops: CDR1 SGDLS, CDR2 YYNGEE. The CDR3 DNA follows: TGTGCCAGCAGCGTAGGAGTGGGTTGGAGGGGAGGTCGAGATACGCAGTATTTT. This encodes CASSVGVGWRGGRDTQYF. The whole variable domain, filled in from reference TRBV9 and TRBJ2-3, reads DSGVTQTPKHLITATGQRVTLRCSPRSGDLSVYWYQQSLDQGLQFLIQYYNGEERAKGNILERFSAQQFPDLHSELNLSSLELGDSALYFCASSVGVGWRGGRDTQYFGPGTRLTVL.

The chain joins TRBV10-1 to TRBJ2-5; possible D gene TRBD2, 7 bases. Germline lookup yields CDR1 WNHNN and CDR2 SYGVQD (reference sequence). The CDR3 is made up of 13 amino acids. V was trimmed by 11 bases and J by 4 bases, leaving 17 bases between them. In nucleotides, the CDR3 is TGCGCCGAGCTAGGGGGGGCACGAGAGACCCAGTACTTC. Translated: CAELGGARETQYF.

In its sample, this clone was seen a few times. The chain recombines TRBV14 with TRBJ1-4, with D perhaps matching TRBD1 (5 bases). Trimming pared 1 base from V and 1 base from J, leaving 7 bases between. CDR3 length: 15 amino acids. Germline CDR1 reads SGHDN; CDR2 reads FVKESK. This chain's CDR3 is CASSQARGTNEKLFF. The CDR3 region has the DNA TGTGCCAGCAGCCAAGCGAGGGGAACTAATGAAAAACTGTTTTTT.

The rearrangement uses TRBV7-3 and TRBJ2-7; D is perhaps TRBD1 (6 bases). The CDR3 sequence is 14 residues long. Looked up from germline, CDR1 is SGHTA and CDR2 is FQGTGA. The V gene lost 8 bases and the J gene lost 2 bases, with 16 bases spanning the gap. As DNA, the CDR3 is TGTGCCAGCGGTCCGGGACAAGGACCCTACGAGCAGTACTTC. It specifies CASGPGQGPYEQYF.

The chain carries TRBV5-6 and TRBJ2-5, with D maybe TRBD2 (5 bases). The CDR3 runs to 15 residues. Trimming took off 2 bases at V and 2 bases at J, with 13 bases between the two ends. Looked up from germline, CDR1 is SGHDT and CDR2 is YYEEEE. In DNA form, the CDR3 reads TGTGCCAGCAGCTTCGGAGCGGCACTACAAGAGACCCAGTACTTC. Translated: CASSFGAALQETQYF.

This clone was counted between two and nine times. This sequence joins TRBV11-2 and TRBJ2-2; 11 bases are a match to TRBD2. Per the germline V gene, CDR1 is SGHAT and CDR2 is FQNNGV. This CDR3 is built from 15 residues. V shed 5 bases and J 6 bases; nucleotides not matched to a gene: 5. The CDR3 sequence is CASSHSGGAPGELFF. The CDR3 coding sequence is TGTGCCAGCAGCCATAGCGGGGGGGCCCCCGGGGAGCTGTTTTTT.